This T cell receptor (beta chain) was sequenced during a study of metastatic and nonmetastatic thyroid tumors. TCRdb reassembled clones from the PCR reads with MiXCR. Of 30,000 to 45,000 clones in the sample, approximately 30% were seen once. The CDR3 is 13 amino acids. Germline CDR1 and CDR2: SNHLY and FYNNEI. V was shortened by 3 bases and J by 6 bases, with 12 bases between the two germline ends. Each patient came to thyroid surgery without any prior treatment (of any kind). The sequence came from a male donor with papillary thyroid cancer or a benign thyroid nodule (not recorded which). Some clones in this sample may be carry-over from other donors' samples. What was sequenced was blood. The chain uses TRBV2 and TRBJ2-7, with D perhaps TRBD1 or TRBD2 (5 bases each). CDR3 nucleotides: TGTGCCAGCAGTGATTGGAGAGGGACCGAGCAGTACTTC. Protein: CASSDWRGTEQYF.